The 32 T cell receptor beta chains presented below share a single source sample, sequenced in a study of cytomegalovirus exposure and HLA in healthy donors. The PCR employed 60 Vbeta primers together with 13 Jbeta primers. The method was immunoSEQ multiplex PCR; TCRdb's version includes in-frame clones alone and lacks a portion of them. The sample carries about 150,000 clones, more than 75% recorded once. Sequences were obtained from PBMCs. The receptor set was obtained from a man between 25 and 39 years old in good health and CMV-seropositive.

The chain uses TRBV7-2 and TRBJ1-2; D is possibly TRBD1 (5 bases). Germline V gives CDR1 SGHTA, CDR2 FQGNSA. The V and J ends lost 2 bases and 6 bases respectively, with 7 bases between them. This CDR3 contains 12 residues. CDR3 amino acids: CASSLQGDGYTF. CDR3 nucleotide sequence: TGTGCCAGCAGCTTACAGGGTGATGGCTACACCTTC.

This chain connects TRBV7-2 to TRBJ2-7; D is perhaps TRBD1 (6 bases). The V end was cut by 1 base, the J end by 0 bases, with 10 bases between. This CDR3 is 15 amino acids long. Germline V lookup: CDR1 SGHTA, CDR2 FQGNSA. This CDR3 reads CASSLGVRGSYEQYF. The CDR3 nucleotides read TGTGCCAGCAGCTTAGGCGTCAGGGGCTCCTACGAGCAGTACTTC.

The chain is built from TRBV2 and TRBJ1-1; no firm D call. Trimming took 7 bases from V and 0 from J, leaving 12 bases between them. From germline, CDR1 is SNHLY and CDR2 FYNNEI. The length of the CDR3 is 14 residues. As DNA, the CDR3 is TGTGCCAGCAAATCGTTCCCCCTGAACACTGAAGCTTTCTTT. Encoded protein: CASKSFPLNTEAFF.

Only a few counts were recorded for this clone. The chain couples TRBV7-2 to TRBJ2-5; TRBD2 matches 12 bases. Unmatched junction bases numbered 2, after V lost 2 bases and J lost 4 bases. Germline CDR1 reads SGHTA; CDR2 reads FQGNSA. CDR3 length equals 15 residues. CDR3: CASSLSSGRAETQYF. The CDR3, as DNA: TGTGCCAGCAGCTTATCTAGCGGGAGGGCAGAGACCCAGTACTTC.

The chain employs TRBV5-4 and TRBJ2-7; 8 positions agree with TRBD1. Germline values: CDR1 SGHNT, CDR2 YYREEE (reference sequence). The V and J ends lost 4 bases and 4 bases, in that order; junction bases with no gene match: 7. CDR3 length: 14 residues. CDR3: CASSLGQGNYEQYF. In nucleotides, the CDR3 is TGTGCCAGCAGCCTAGGACAGGGCAATTACGAGCAGTACTTC.

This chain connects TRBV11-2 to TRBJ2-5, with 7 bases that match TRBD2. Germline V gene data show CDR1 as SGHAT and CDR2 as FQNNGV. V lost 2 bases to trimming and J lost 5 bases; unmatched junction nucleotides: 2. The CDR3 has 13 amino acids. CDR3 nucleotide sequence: TGTGCCAGCAGCTTACAGGGAGGGGAGACCCAGTACTTC. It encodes CASSLQGGETQYF.

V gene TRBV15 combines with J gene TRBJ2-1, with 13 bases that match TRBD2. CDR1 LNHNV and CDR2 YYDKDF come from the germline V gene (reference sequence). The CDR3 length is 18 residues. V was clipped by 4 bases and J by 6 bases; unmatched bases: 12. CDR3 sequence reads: CATSTYPRTSGRGNEQFF. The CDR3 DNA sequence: TGTGCCACCAGCACTTACCCCAGGACTAGCGGGAGAGGCAATGAGCAGTTCTTC.

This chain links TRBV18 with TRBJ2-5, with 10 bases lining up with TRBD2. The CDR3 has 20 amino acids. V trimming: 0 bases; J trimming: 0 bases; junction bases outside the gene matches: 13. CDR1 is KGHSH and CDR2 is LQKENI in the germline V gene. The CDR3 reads CASSPPDYPPGTSDQETQYF. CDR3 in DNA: TGTGCCAGCTCACCACCGGACTATCCCCCGGGGACTAGCGACCAAGAGACCCAGTACTTC.

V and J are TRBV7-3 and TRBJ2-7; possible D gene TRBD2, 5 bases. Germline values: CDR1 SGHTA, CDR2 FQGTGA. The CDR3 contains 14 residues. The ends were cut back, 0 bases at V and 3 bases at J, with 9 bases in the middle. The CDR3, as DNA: TGTGCCAGCAGCTTAACGGCTAGCAACTACGAGCAGTACTTC. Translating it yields CASSLTASNYEQYF.

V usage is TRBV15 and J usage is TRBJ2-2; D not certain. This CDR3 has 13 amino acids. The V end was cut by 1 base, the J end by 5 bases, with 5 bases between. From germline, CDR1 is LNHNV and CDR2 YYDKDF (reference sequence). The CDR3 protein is CATSRVMTGELFF. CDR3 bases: TGTGCCACCAGCAGAGTTATGACCGGGGAGCTGTTTTTT.

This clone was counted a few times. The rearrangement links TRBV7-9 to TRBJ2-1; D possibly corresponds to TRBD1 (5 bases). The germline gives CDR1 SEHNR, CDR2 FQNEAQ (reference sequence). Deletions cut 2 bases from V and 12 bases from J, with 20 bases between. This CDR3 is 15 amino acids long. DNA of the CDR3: TGTGCCAGCAGCTTAATTTTTGTGGGGCAGGATGTGCAGTTCTTC. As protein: CASSLIFVGQDVQFF.

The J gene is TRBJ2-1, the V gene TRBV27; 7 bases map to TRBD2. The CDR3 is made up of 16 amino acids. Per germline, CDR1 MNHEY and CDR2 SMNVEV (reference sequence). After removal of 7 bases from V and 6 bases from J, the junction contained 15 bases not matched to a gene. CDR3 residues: CASTDVGGGPFNEQFF. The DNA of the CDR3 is TGTGCCAGCACCGACGTCGGGGGAGGGCCGTTCAATGAGCAGTTCTTC.

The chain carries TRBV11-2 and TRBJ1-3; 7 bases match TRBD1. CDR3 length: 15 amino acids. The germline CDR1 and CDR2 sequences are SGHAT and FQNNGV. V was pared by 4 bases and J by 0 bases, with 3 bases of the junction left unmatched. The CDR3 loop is CASSSGQSSGNTIYF. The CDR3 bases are TGTGCCAGCAGCTCGGGACAGAGCTCTGGAAACACCATATATTTT. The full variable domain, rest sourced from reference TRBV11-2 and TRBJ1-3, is EAGVAQSPRYKIIEKRQSVAFWCNPISGHATLYWYQQILGQGPKLLIQFQNNGVVDDSQLPKDRFSAERLKGVDSTLKIQPAKLEDSAVYLCASSSGQSSGNTIYFGEGSWLTVV.

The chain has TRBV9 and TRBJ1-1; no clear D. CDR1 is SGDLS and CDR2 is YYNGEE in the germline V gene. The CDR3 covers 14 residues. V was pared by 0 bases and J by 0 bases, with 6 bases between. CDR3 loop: CASSVDPMNTEAFF. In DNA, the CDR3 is TGTGCCAGCAGCGTAGATCCCATGAACACTGAAGCTTTCTTT.

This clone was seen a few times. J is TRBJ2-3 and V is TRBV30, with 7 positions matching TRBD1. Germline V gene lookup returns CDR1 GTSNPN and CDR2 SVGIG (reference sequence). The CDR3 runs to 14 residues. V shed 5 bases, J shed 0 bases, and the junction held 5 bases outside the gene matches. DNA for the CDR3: TGTGCCTGGGGGACAGCAATTAGCACAGATACGCAGTATTTT. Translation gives CAWGTAISTDTQYF.

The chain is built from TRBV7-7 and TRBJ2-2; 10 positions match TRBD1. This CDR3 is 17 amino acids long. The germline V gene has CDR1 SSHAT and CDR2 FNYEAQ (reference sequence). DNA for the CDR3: TGTGCTAGTTCACCCGGCGGGGACAGGGGTCGTGCCGGGGAGCTGTTTTTT. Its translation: CASSPGGDRGRAGELFF.

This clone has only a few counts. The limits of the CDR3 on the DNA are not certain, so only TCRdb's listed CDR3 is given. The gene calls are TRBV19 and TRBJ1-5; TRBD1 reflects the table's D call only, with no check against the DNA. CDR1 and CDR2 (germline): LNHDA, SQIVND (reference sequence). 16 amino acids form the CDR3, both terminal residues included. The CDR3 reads CASTSGTGRSNQPQHF.

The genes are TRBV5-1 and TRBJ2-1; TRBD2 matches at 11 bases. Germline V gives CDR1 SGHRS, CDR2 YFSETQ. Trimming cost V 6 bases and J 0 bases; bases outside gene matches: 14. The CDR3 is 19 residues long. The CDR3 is CASNPSGTSGRRSYNEQFF. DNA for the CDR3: TGCGCCAGCAACCCGTCCGGGACTAGCGGCAGACGCTCCTACAATGAGCAGTTCTTC.

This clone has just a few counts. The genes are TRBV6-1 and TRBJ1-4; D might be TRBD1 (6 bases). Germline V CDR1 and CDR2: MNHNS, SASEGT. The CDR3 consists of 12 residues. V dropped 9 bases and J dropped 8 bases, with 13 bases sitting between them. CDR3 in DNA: TGTGCCAGTGGGCAGGGGAGCGAAAAACTGTTTTTT. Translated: CASGQGSEKLFF.

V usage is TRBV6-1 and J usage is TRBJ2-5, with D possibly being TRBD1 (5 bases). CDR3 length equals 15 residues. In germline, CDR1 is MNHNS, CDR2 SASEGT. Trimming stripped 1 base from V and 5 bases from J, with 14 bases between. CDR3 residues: CASSEGTFLRETQYF. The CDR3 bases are TGTGCCAGCAGTGAAGGGACATTTCTTCGGGAGACCCAGTACTTC.

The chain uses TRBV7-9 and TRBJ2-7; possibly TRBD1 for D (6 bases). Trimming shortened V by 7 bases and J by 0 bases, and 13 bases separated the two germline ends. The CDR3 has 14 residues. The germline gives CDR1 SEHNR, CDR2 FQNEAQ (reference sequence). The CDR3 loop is CASIPGTNSYEQYF. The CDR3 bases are TGTGCCAGCATCCCCGGGACAAACTCCTACGAGCAGTACTTC. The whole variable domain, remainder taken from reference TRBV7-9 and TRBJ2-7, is DTGVSQNPRHKITKRGQNVTFRCDPISEHNRLYWYRQTLGQGPEFLTYFQNEAQLEKSRLLSDRFSAERPKGSFSTLEIQRTEQGDSAMYLCASIPGTNSYEQYFGPGTRLTVT.

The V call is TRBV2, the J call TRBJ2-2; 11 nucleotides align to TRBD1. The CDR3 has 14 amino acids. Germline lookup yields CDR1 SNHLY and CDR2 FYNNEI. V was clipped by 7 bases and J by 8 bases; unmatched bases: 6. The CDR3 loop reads CASIRDRGSGELFF. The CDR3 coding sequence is TGTGCCAGCATACGGGACAGGGGGTCTGGGGAGCTGTTTTTT.

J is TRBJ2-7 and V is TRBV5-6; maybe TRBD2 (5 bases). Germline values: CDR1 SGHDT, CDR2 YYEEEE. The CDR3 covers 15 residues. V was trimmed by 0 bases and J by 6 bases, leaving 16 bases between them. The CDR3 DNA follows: TGTGCCAGCAGCTTGGAAGAGGGCCGCCCTCCCGAGCAGTACTTC. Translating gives CASSLEEGRPPEQYF.

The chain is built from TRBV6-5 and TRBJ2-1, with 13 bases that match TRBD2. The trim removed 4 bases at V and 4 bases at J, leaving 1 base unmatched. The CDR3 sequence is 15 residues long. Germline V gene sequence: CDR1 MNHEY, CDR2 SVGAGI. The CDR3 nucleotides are TGTGCCAGCAGTTGGACTAGCGGGAGTTACAATGAGCAGTTCTTC. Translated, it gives CASSWTSGSYNEQFF.

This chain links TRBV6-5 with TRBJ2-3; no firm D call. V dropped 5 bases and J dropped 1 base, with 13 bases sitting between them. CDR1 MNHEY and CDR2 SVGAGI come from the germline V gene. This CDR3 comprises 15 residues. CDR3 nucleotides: TGTGCCAGCAGTCGGAGTCCCCTTCGCACAGATACGCAGTATTTT. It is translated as CASSRSPLRTDTQYF.

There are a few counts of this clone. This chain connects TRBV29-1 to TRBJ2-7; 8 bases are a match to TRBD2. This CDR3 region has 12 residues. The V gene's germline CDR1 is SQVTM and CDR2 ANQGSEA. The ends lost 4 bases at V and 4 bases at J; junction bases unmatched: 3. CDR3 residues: CSVGLAGYEQYF. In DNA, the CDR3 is TGCAGCGTTGGCCTAGCGGGTTACGAGCAGTACTTC.

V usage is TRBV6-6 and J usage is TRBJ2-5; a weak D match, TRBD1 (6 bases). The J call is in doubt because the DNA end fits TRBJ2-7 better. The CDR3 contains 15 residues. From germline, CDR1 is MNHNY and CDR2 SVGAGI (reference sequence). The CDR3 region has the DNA TGTGCCAGCAGTTACAAAGGGGGTACGTCCTACGAGCAGTACTTC. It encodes CASSYKGGTSYEQYF.

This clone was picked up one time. The CDR3 loop reads CASSPAGSSSYNSPLHF. For the CDR3, the DNA is TGTGCCAGCAGCCCCGCGGGCTCCAGCTCCTATAATTCACCCCTCCACTTT. This rearrangement joins TRBV5-8 to TRBJ1-6; D remains ambiguous. Per germline, CDR1 SGHTS and CDR2 YDEGEE. Trimming removed 4 bases from V and 0 bases from J, with 14 bases in between. This CDR3 is built from 17 residues.

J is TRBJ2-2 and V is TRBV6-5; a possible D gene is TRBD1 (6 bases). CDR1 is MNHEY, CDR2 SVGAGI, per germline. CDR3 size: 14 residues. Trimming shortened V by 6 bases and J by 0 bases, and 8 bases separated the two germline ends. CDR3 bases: TGTGCCAGCAGAAGACAGGCGAACACCGGGGAGCTGTTTTTT. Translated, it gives CASRRQANTGELFF.

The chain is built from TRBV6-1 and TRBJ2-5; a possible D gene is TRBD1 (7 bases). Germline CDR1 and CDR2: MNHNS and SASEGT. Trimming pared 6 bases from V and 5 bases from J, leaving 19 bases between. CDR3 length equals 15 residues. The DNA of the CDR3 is TGTGCCAGCAGGGGGACAGTGGGGGGTCTGGAGACCCAGTACTTC. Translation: CASRGTVGGLETQYF.

The CDR3 DNA reads as TGTGCCAGCAGCCCGACTAGCGGGAGGGCCACCGGGGAGCTGTTTTTT. This sequence encodes CASSPTSGRATGELFF. The rearrangement joins TRBV7-2 to TRBJ2-2, with TRBD2 matching over 14 bases. CDR1 and CDR2 from the germline V gene are SGHTA and FQGNSA. J gave up 4 bases and V 5 bases, and 3 bases lay outside the gene matches. The CDR3 totals 16 residues.

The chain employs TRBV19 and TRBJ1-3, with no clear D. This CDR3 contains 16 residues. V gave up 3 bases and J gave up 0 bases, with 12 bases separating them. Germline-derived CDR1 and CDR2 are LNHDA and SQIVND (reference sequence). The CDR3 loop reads CASSIVPGSSGNTIYF. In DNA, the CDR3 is TGTGCCAGTAGTATTGTCCCAGGAAGCTCTGGAAACACCATATATTTT.